The TCR beta chain under discussion was sequenced for a study of human T cells and chemical hapten exposure. The time point denotes: pre-sensitization, week 0. Stated treatment: therapeutic diphenylcyclopropenone sensitization with weekly scalp DPC. TCRdb re-called the RACE reads through MiXCR, storing one row per CDR3 protein. Of tens of thousands of distinct CDR3 sequences in the sample, roughly 6.7% are singletons; the top ten hold approximately 1.7%. This clonotype was counted ten times or more. The TCR originated in a young woman with alopecia areata. Some clones in this sample may be carry-over from other donors' samples. The starting material was whole blood, obtained in connection with sensitization to the hapten diphenylcyclopropenone (DPC).

The chain's CDR3 is CASGTGDYNEQFF. CDR3 nucleotides: TGTGCCAGCGGAACGGGAGATTACAATGAGCAGTTCTTC. This rearrangement joins TRBV14 to TRBJ2-1; D is possibly TRBD2 (6 bases). Germline CDR1 reads SGHDN; CDR2 reads FVKESK. This CDR3 has 13 amino acids. V was clipped by 8 bases and J by 4 bases, with 12 bases between them.